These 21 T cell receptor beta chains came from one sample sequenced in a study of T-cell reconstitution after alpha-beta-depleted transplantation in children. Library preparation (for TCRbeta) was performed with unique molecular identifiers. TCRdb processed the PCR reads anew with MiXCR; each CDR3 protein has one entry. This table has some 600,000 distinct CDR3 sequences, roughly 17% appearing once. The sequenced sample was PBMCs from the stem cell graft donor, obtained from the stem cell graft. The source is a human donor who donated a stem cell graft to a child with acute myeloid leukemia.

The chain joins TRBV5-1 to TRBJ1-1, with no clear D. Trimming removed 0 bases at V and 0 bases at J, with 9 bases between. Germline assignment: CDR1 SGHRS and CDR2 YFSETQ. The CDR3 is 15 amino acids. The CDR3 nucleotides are TGCGCCAGCAGCTTGGAGGGCCAGATGAACACTGAAGCTTTCTTT. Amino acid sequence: CASSLEGQMNTEAFF.

This chain's CDR3 is CASSLLSPGELFF. The CDR3, as DNA: TGTGCCAGCAGCTTACTTAGCCCCGGGGAGCTGTTTTTT. The chain is built from TRBV7-2 and TRBJ2-2; D not certain. CDR3 size: 13 residues. Trimming pared 2 bases from V and 6 bases from J, leaving 7 bases between. CDR1 is SGHTA and CDR2 is FQGNSA in the germline V gene.

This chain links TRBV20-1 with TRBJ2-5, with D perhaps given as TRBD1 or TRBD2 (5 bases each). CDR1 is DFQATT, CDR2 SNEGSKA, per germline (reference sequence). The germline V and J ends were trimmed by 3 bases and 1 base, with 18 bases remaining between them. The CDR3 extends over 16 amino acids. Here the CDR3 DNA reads TGCAGTGCTAGGGGGGACGGCGTAGCCCCCCAAGAGACCCAGTACTTC. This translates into CSARGDGVAPQETQYF.

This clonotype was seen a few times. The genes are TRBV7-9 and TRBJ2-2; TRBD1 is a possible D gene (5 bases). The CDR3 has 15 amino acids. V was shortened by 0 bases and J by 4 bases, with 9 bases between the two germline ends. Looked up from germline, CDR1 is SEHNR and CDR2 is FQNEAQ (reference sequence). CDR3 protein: CASSLALGRTGELFF. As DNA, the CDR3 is TGTGCCAGCAGCTTAGCGTTGGGGCGCACCGGGGAGCTGTTTTTT.

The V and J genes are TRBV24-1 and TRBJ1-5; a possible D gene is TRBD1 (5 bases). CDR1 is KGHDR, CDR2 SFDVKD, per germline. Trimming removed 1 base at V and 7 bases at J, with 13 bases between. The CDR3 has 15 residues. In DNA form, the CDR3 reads TGTGCCACCAGTGATTTCCGAGGGGCAGGCCAGCCCCAGCATTTT. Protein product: CATSDFRGAGQPQHF.

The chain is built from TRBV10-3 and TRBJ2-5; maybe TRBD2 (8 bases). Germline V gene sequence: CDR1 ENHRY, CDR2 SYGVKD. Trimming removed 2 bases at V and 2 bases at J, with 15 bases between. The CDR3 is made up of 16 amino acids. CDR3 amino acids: CAISEVVAGQQETQYF. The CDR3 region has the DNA TGTGCCATCAGTGAGGTAGTAGCGGGACAGCAAGAGACCCAGTACTTC.

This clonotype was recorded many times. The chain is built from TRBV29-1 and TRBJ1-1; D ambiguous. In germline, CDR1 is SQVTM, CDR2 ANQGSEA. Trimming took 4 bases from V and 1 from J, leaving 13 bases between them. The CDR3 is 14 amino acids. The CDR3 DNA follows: TGCAGCGTTGCCATGCGGGCCTCGAACACTGAAGCTTTCTTT. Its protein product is CSVAMRASNTEAFF.

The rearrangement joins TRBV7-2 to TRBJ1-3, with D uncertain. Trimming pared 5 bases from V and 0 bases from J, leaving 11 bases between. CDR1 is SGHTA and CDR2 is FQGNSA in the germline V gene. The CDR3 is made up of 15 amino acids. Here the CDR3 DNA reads TGTGCCAGCAGCGGAAAGGCGAGCTCTGGAAACACCATATATTTT. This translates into CASSGKASSGNTIYF.

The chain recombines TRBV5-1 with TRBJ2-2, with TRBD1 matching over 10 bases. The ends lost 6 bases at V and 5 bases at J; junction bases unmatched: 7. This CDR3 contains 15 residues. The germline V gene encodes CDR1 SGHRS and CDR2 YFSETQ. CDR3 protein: CASTRTGGGTGELFF. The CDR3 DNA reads TGCGCCAGCACCCGGACAGGGGGAGGAACCGGGGAGCTGTTTTTT.

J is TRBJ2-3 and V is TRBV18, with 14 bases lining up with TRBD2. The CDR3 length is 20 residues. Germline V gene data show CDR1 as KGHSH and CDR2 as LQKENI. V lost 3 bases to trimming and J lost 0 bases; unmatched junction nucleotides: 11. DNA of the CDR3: TGTGCCAGCTCACCTTCCTCCTCCGGGACTAGCGGGGGTAGCACAGATACGCAGTATTTT. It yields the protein CASSPSSSGTSGGSTDTQYF.

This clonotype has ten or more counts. The CDR3 loop is CASSLVTGGLETQYF. The CDR3 coding sequence is TGTGCCAGCAGCTTAGTGACGGGGGGCCTGGAGACCCAGTACTTC. The rearrangement joins TRBV7-9 to TRBJ2-5, with D tentatively TRBD2 (7 bases). The germline V gene encodes CDR1 SEHNR and CDR2 FQNEAQ (reference sequence). V lost 1 base, J lost 5 bases, and 14 bases lay in between. The CDR3 covers 15 residues.

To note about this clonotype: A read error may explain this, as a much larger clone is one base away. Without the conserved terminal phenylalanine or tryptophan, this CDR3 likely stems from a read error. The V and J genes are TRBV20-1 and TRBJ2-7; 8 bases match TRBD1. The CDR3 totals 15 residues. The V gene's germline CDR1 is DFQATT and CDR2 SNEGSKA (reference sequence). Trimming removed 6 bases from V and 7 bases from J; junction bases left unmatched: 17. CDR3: CSASRDGQGRGEQYL. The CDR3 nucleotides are TGCAGTGCCAGCCGAGACGGACAGGGAAGGGGGGAGCAGTACCTC.

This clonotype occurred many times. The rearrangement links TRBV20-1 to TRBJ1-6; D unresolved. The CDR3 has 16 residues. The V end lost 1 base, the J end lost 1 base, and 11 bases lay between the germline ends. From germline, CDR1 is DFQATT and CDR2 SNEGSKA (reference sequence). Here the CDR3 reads CSARADLQSYNSPLHF. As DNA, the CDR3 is TGCAGTGCTAGAGCGGACCTCCAGTCCTATAATTCACCCCTCCACTTT.

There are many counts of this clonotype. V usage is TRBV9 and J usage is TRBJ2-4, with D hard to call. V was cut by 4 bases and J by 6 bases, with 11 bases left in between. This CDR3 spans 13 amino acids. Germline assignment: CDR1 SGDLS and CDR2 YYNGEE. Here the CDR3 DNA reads TGTGCCAGCAGCCCTGGCCCCAGAAACATTCAGTACTTC. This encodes CASSPGPRNIQYF.

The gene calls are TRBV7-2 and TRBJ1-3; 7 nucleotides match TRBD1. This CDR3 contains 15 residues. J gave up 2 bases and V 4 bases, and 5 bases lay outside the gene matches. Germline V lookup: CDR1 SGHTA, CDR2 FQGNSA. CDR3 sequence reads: CASSSATGAGNTIYF. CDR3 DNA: TGTGCCAGCAGCTCGGCCACAGGGGCTGGAAACACCATATATTTT.

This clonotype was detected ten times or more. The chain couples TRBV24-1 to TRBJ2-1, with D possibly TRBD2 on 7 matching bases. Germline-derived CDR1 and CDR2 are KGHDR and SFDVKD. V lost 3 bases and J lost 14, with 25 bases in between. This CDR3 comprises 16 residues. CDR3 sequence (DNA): TGTGCCACCAGTGATGGTAGGGACACTACGGGAGGTGCGGAGTTCTTC. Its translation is CATSDGRDTTGGAEFF.

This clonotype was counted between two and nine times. The CDR3 is CASSESPSGQGGGYTF. The CDR3 DNA reads as TGTGCCAGCAGCGAAAGTCCCTCCGGACAGGGCGGTGGCTACACCTTC. This chain uses TRBV7-9 with TRBJ1-2; 8 nucleotides line up with TRBD1. CDR1 and CDR2 (germline): SEHNR, FQNEAQ (reference sequence). J was trimmed by 7 bases and V by 5 bases; bases with no gene match: 15. The CDR3 is made up of 16 amino acids.

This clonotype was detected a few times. The CDR3, as DNA: TGTGCCAGCCGGCAGGGCACCGGAAACACCATATATTTT. The encoded protein is CASRQGTGNTIYF. J is TRBJ1-3 and V is TRBV7-2; perhaps TRBD1 as D (5 bases). Trimming took off 8 bases at V and 4 bases at J, with 12 bases between the two ends. This CDR3 is 13 amino acids long. The germline gives CDR1 SGHTA, CDR2 FQGNSA.

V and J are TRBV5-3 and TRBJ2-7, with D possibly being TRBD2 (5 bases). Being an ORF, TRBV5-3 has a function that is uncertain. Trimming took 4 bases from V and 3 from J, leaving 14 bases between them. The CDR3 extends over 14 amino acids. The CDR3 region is CARSGGRHLYEQYV. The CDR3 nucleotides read TGTGCCAGAAGCGGAGGACGGCATCTCTACGAGCAGTACGTC.

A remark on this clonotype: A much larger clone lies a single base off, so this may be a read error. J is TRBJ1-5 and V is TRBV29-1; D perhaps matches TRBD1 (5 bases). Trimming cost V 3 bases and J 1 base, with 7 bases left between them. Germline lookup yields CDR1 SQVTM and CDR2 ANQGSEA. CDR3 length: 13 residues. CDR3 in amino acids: CSVDPGSNQPQHF. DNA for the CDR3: TGCAGCGTTGACCCAGGGAGCAATCAGCCCCAGCATTTT.

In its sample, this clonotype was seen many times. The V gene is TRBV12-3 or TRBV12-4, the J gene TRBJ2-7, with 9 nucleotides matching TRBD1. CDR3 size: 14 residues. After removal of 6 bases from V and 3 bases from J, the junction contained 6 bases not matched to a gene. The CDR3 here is CASSRDRAGYEQYF. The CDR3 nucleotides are TGTGCCAGCAGCCGGGACAGGGCAGGCTACGAGCAGTACTTC.